A selection of T cell receptor beta chains follows, all from one sample in a study of blood T cell repertoires in COVID-19. Sequenced by immunoSEQ multiplex PCR; TCRdb stores in-frame clones only, minus some. The sample records some 200,000 clones, 75% to 85% being singletons. Sequenced sample: peripheral blood. These receptors were obtained from a woman in her twenties or thirties with COVID-19, enrolled during active disease. Each CDR3 is given with its conserved first and last residue. D genes are given only for firm matches. Expanded clones are given a class, and other clones once, few, many or no size at all.

v_gene: TRBV5-1
d_gene: TRBD1
abundance: -
CDR3aa: CASSLTDRTPYNEQFF

v_gene: TRBV11-2
d_gene: TRBD1
abundance: -
CDR3aa: CASSFNDRGAYEQYF

v_gene: TRBV27
d_gene: -
abundance: few
CDR3aa: CASSSAGARQPQHF

v_gene: TRBV4-3
d_gene: TRBD2
abundance: -
CDR3aa: CASSPGLAPRETQYF

v_gene: TRBV5-1
d_gene: -
abundance: -
CDR3aa: CASSPDGNEKLFF

v_gene: TRBV28
d_gene: TRBD1
abundance: -
CDR3aa: CASSFADRGNSPLHF

v_gene: TRBV3-1/TRBV3-2
d_gene: -
abundance: -
CDR3aa: CASSQERGNTIYF

v_gene: TRBV5-1
d_gene: -
abundance: -
CDR3aa: CASSLDGSVDIQYF

v_gene: TRBV28
d_gene: TRBD2
abundance: -
CDR3aa: CASSLPHIVAGHSRDTQYF

v_gene: TRBV7-9
d_gene: TRBD1
abundance: -
CDR3aa: CASSLADRISYGYTF

v_gene: TRBV4-1
d_gene: -
abundance: -
CDR3aa: CASSQDLFGQGREKLFF

v_gene: TRBV27
d_gene: -
abundance: -
CDR3aa: CASAREAGGNYGYTF

v_gene: TRBV11-2
d_gene: TRBD1
abundance: -
CDR3aa: CASSSKQGPPYEQYF

v_gene: TRBV7-9
d_gene: TRBD1
abundance: -
CDR3aa: CASSRDRGQFDQPQHF

v_gene: TRBV19
d_gene: TRBD1
abundance: -
CDR3aa: CASSPPGQGGSPLHF

v_gene: TRBV28
d_gene: -
abundance: -
CDR3aa: CASSPPPGAGGQPQHF

v_gene: TRBV9
d_gene: -
abundance: -
CDR3aa: CASSVAWDNPGGTEAFF

v_gene: TRBV9
d_gene: TRBD2
abundance: -
CDR3aa: CASSVESGGLGETQYF

v_gene: TRBV28
d_gene: -
abundance: few
CDR3aa: CATTLGGRVEEKLFF

v_gene: TRBV15
d_gene: -
abundance: -
CDR3aa: CATSRSRGPWEGMNTEAFF

v_gene: TRBV7-8
d_gene: TRBD1
abundance: -
CDR3aa: CASSTDRGYEQYF

v_gene: TRBV2
d_gene: TRBD2
abundance: -
CDR3aa: CASKGGYVNEQFF

v_gene: TRBV19
d_gene: -
abundance: -
CDR3aa: CASNGRVSNQPQHF

v_gene: TRBV27
d_gene: TRBD1
abundance: -
CDR3aa: CASSFSRTGGNYGYTF

v_gene: TRBV2
d_gene: -
abundance: -
CDR3aa: CASRQIGGSGANVLTF

v_gene: TRBV11-3
d_gene: TRBD1
abundance: -
CDR3aa: CASSLEGDRAYEQYF

v_gene: TRBV7-9
d_gene: TRBD1
abundance: -
CDR3aa: CASSLGQPPNEQFF

v_gene: TRBV24-1
d_gene: TRBD1
abundance: -
CDR3aa: CATSDLGQVGDNEQFF

v_gene: TRBV18
d_gene: -
abundance: -
CDR3aa: CASSPPGAGELFF